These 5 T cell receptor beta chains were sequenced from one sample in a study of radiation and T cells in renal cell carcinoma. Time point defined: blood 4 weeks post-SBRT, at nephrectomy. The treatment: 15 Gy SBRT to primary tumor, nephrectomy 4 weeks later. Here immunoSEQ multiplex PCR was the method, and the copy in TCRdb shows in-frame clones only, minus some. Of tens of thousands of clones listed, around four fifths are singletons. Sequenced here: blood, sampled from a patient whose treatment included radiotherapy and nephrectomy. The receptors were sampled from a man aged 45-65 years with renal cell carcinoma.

Written as DNA, the CDR3 is TGTGCCAGCAGTTACAGTCAGAGGGCCGAGCAGTACTTC. Translated, it gives CASSYSQRAEQYF. V usage is TRBV6-5 and J usage is TRBJ2-7; the D gene is possibly TRBD2 (5 bases). This CDR3 region has 13 residues. Germline CDR1 MNHEY, CDR2 SVGAGI. V lost 2 bases, J lost 6 bases, and 11 bases lay in between.

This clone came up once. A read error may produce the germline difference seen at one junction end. The CDR3 DNA is TGTGCCAGCAGATTAGGACAGGCCGGGAACACCGGGGAGCTGTTTTTT. The encoded protein is CASRLGQAGNTGELFF. The chain joins TRBV11-3 to TRBJ2-2; 7 positions match TRBD1. Germline-derived CDR1 and CDR2 are SGHNT and YENEEA. CDR3 length equals 16 residues.

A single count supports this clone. CDR3 bases: TGCGCCAGCAGCCACGGACAGGGGGCTTACAATGAGCAGTTCTTC. Its translation: CASSHGQGAYNEQFF. This rearrangement joins TRBV5-1 to TRBJ2-1, with TRBD1 matching over 11 bases. The length of the CDR3 is 15 residues. V lost 4 bases to trimming and J lost 4 bases; unmatched junction nucleotides: 4. Germline CDR1 SGHRS, CDR2 YFSETQ.

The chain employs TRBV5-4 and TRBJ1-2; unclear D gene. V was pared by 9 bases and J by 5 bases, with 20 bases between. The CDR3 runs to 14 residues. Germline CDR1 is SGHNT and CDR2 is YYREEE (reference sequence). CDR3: CATYPDVRIYGYTF. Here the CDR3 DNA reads TGTGCCACCTATCCCGACGTCCGGATTTATGGCTACACCTTC.

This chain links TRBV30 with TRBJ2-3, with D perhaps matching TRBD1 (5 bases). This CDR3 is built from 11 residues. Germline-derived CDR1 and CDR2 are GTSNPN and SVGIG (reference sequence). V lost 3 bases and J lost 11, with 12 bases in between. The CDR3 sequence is CAWSEGELQYF. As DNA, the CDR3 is TGTGCCTGGAGCGAAGGGGAACTGCAGTATTTT.